This passage covers 27 T cell receptor beta chains from one sample sequenced in a study of cytomegalovirus exposure and HLA in healthy donors. With 60 Vbeta and 13 Jbeta primers, the PCR was carried out. Produced via immunoSEQ multiplex PCR; TCRdb's table is partial and in-frame only. The data contain approximately 190,000 clones, 75% to 90% of them singletons. Sequenced input: PBMCs. The receptors shown here come from a woman aged 18-30 years in good health and CMV-seronegative.

The chain has TRBV5-1 and TRBJ1-1, with a weak D call TRBD1 (5 bases). The germline V and J ends were trimmed by 1 base and 5 bases, with 24 bases remaining between them. Germline values: CDR1 SGHRS, CDR2 YFSETQ. The CDR3 runs to 18 residues. CDR3 DNA sequence: TGCGCCAGCAGCTTGACCGGGGGTCTGGGGCAGGGTAGGACTGAAGCTTTCTTT. This gives the protein CASSLTGGLGQGRTEAFF. Full variable domain (outside the CDR3, taken from reference TRBV5-1 and TRBJ1-1): KAGVTQTPRYLIKTRGQQVTLSCSPISGHRSVSWYQQTPGQGLQFLFEYFSETQRNKGNFPGRFSGRQFSNSRSEMNVSTLELGDSALYLCASSLTGGLGQGRTEAFFGQGTRLTVV.

The gene calls are TRBV27 and TRBJ1-5; D is undetermined. From germline, CDR1 is MNHEY and CDR2 SMNVEV (reference sequence). The CDR3 is 17 residues long. The ends were cut back, 0 bases at V and 0 bases at J, with 12 bases in the middle. The CDR3 bases are TGTGCCAGCAGTTTATCGGGCCTGTCCTATAGCAATCAGCCCCAGCATTTT. Its translation: CASSLSGLSYSNQPQHF.

This clone was observed a few times. The genes are TRBV5-6 and TRBJ1-5, with a possible D match to TRBD1 (6 bases). Germline assignment: CDR1 SGHDT and CDR2 YYEEEE. This CDR3 is built from 12 residues. With 5 bases removed from V and 4 bases from J, the gap between germline ends came to 7 bases. The CDR3 reads CASSGQNQPQHF. The CDR3 DNA sequence: TGTGCCAGCAGTGGACAGAATCAGCCCCAGCATTTT.

The rearrangement links TRBV5-8 to TRBJ2-4; a possible D gene is TRBD1 (7 bases). V lost 3 bases to trimming and J lost 2 bases, with 21 bases between them. This CDR3 comprises 18 residues. Germline V gives CDR1 SGHTS, CDR2 YDEGEE. For the CDR3, the DNA is TGTGCCAGCAGCTGGGGACAGCTGGAGGGCCTACCCAAAAACATTCAGTACTTC. It encodes CASSWGQLEGLPKNIQYF.

Regarding this clone: The junction departs from germline at one end; a sequencing error may be responsible. The CDR3 coding sequence is TGTTCCAGCAGCTGGGACTATCAGCCCTACGAGCAGTACTTC. It translates to CSSSWDYQPYEQYF. The rearrangement joins TRBV7-9 to TRBJ2-7; TRBD2 agrees at 7 bases. CDR3 length: 14 residues. CDR1 SEHNR and CDR2 FQNEAQ come from the germline V gene (reference sequence). Combining the CDR3 with reference TRBV7-9 and TRBJ2-7 gives the whole variable domain DTGVSQNPRHKITKRGQNVTFRCDPISEHNRLYWYRQTLGQGPEFLTYFQNEAQLEKSRLLSDRFSAERPKGSFSTLEIQRTEQGDSAMYLCSSSWDYQPYEQYFGPGTRLTVT.

This clone was detected only once. The chain is built from TRBV29-1 and TRBJ1-2; possibly TRBD1 for D (5 bases). The V gene lost 6 bases and the J gene lost 0 bases, with 20 bases spanning the gap. CDR1 SQVTM and CDR2 ANQGSEA come from the germline V gene. The CDR3 runs to 16 residues. In DNA, the CDR3 is TGCAGCGTCCCACACCGACCGCCCAGGGCTAACTATGGCTACACCTTC. It encodes CSVPHRPPRANYGYTF.

The chain has TRBV28 and TRBJ1-2; no reliable D call. CDR1 and CDR2 from the germline V gene are MDHEN and SYDVKM. CDR3 length equals 14 residues. V lost 2 bases, J lost 0 bases, and 7 bases lay in between. CDR3 region: CASSLLGANYGYTF. Here the CDR3 DNA reads TGTGCCAGCAGTTTACTAGGAGCTAACTATGGCTACACCTTC.

The chain employs TRBV19 and TRBJ2-1, with D tentatively TRBD2 (6 bases). The V end lost 2 bases, the J end lost 7 bases, and 18 bases lay between the germline ends. Germline CDR1 and CDR2: LNHDA and SQIVND (reference sequence). This CDR3 has 16 amino acids. The CDR3 sequence is CASSITGLLAGNEQFF. In nucleotides, the CDR3 is TGTGCCAGTAGTATAACGGGACTCCTAGCAGGTAATGAGCAGTTCTTC. The full variable domain, its missing parts supplied by reference TRBV19 and TRBJ2-1, is DGGITQSPKYLFRKEGQNVTLSCEQNLNHDAMYWYRQDPGQGLRLIYYSQIVNDFQKGDIAEGYSVSREKKESFPLTVTSAQKNPTAFYLCASSITGLLAGNEQFFGPGTRLTVL.

The chain combines TRBV19 with TRBJ1-3; D gene unclear. The CDR3 covers 13 residues. Germline-derived CDR1 and CDR2 are LNHDA and SQIVND (reference sequence). V was clipped by 7 bases and J by 3 bases, with 10 bases between them. Here the CDR3 DNA reads TGTGCCAGTATGGTTAGAGATGGAAACACCATATATTTT. Translating it yields CASMVRDGNTIYF. The whole variable domain, filled in from reference TRBV19 and TRBJ1-3, reads DGGITQSPKYLFRKEGQNVTLSCEQNLNHDAMYWYRQDPGQGLRLIYYSQIVNDFQKGDIAEGYSVSREKKESFPLTVTSAQKNPTAFYLCASMVRDGNTIYFGEGSWLTVV.

The chain combines TRBV29-1 with TRBJ2-7; possible D gene TRBD2, 7 bases. Trimming removed 6 bases at V and 1 base at J, with 13 bases between. The CDR3 is made up of 13 amino acids. The germline gives CDR1 SQVTM, CDR2 ANQGSEA. The chain's CDR3 is CSVGGQASYEQYF. Written as DNA, the CDR3 is TGCAGCGTGGGGGGGCAGGCTTCCTACGAGCAGTACTTC.

J is TRBJ2-4 and V is TRBV2; a weak D match, TRBD1 (5 bases). The CDR3 sequence is 14 residues long. V gave up 6 bases and J gave up 0 bases, with 9 bases separating them. The germline CDR1 and CDR2 sequences are SNHLY and FYNNEI. The CDR3 DNA is TGTGCCAGCAGACAGGTGCTAGCCAAAAACATTCAGTACTTC. Translated, it gives CASRQVLAKNIQYF.

The chain carries TRBV6-4 and TRBJ2-1; 11 positions match TRBD2. Germline V gene sequence: CDR1 MRHNA, CDR2 SNTAGT. The CDR3 loop spans 17 amino acids. Trimming removed 2 bases from V and 4 bases from J; junction bases left unmatched: 7. CDR3 sequence: CASSDGSGGDIYNEQFF. CDR3 in DNA: TGTGCCAGCAGTGACGGTAGCGGGGGGGACATTTACAATGAGCAGTTCTTC.

This clone was found a few times. The genes are TRBV6-1 and TRBJ1-5; D possibly corresponds to TRBD1 (6 bases). Between the trimmed V and J ends, which lost 7 bases and 4 bases, there was a span of 17 bases. The CDR3 runs 15 residues. CDR1 is MNHNS, CDR2 SASEGT, per germline. The DNA for the CDR3 is TGTGCCAGCACCCCCGGTGGGCAGGGGAATCAGCCCCAGCATTTT. Residues: CASTPGGQGNQPQHF.

The rearrangement links TRBV27 to TRBJ2-2; a possible D gene is TRBD1 (6 bases). Looked up from germline, CDR1 is MNHEY and CDR2 is SMNVEV (reference sequence). The CDR3 spans 13 residues. The V and J ends lost 11 bases and 2 bases respectively, with 12 bases between them. CDR3 loop: CASGQLNTGELFF. The CDR3 DNA sequence: TGTGCCTCCGGACAGCTTAACACCGGGGAGCTGTTTTTT.

The V and J genes are TRBV5-1 and TRBJ2-5; 11 bases align to TRBD2. Trimming at V came to 0 bases and at J to 0 bases, leaving 4 bases not matched to a gene. The CDR3 has 17 amino acids. Germline V lookup: CDR1 SGHRS, CDR2 YFSETQ. For the CDR3, the DNA is TGCGCCAGCAGCTTGGTTCCTAGCGGGGGGTACCAAGAGACCCAGTACTTC. It encodes CASSLVPSGGYQETQYF. The full variable domain, in which reference TRBV5-1 and TRBJ2-5 provide the parts outside the CDR3, is KAGVTQTPRYLIKTRGQQVTLSCSPISGHRSVSWYQQTPGQGLQFLFEYFSETQRNKGNFPGRFSGRQFSNSRSEMNVSTLELGDSALYLCASSLVPSGGYQETQYFGPGTRLLVL.

For the CDR3, the DNA is TGTGCCAGCAGCTCGGAGGGACTAGCGAATATCAATGAGCAGTTCTTC. The encoded protein is CASSSEGLANINEQFF. This sequence joins TRBV5-4 and TRBJ2-1; 10 nucleotides match TRBD2. The ends lost 3 bases at V and 6 bases at J; junction bases unmatched: 9. Germline V gene sequence: CDR1 SGHNT, CDR2 YYREEE (reference sequence). CDR3 length: 16 residues.

This clone turned up a few times. The CDR3 protein is CASSPGTGGLAFF. Written as DNA, the CDR3 is TGCGCCAGCAGCCCAGGGACAGGGGGCCTGGCTTTCTTT. The V and J genes are TRBV5-1 and TRBJ1-1; 12 bases agree with TRBD1. CDR3 length equals 13 residues. V lost 4 bases, J lost 11 bases, and 6 bases stayed unmatched. The germline CDR1 and CDR2 sequences are SGHRS and YFSETQ.

This sequence joins TRBV7-6 and TRBJ1-3; D is ambiguous. Germline assignment: CDR1 SGHVS and CDR2 FNYEAQ. The CDR3 runs to 17 residues. V was trimmed by 5 bases and J by 0 bases, leaving 17 bases between them. The CDR3 spells CASSPTPGGSSGNTIYF. In DNA, the CDR3 is TGTGCCAGCAGCCCCACCCCGGGTGGGAGCTCTGGAAACACCATATATTTT.

The chain joins TRBV18 to TRBJ2-7; maybe TRBD1 (5 bases). Germline V gives CDR1 KGHSH, CDR2 LQKENI. The CDR3 is 14 residues long. Trimming pared 3 bases from V and 0 bases from J, leaving 9 bases between. The CDR3 spells CASSPPGHSYEQYF. CDR3 coding DNA: TGTGCCAGCTCACCCCCCGGACACTCCTACGAGCAGTACTTC.

The chain has TRBV7-2 and TRBJ1-1; tentative D call: TRBD1 (5 bases). The V end lost 0 bases, the J end lost 0 bases, and 11 bases lay between the germline ends. This CDR3 region has 16 residues. Per the germline V gene, CDR1 is SGHTA and CDR2 is FQGNSA. The CDR3 nucleotides are TGTGCCAGCAGCTTAGCGTTCCGACAGTTGAACACTGAAGCTTTCTTT. Translated: CASSLAFRQLNTEAFF.

The rearrangement uses TRBV20-1 and TRBJ1-2; 7 bases are a match to TRBD1. Trimming cost V 8 bases and J 8 bases; bases outside gene matches: 8. CDR3 length: 11 residues. Germline V CDR1 and CDR2: DFQATT, SNEGSKA (reference sequence). The CDR3 bases are TGCAGTACTTACAGGGGAAGCGGCTACACCTTC. Protein: CSTYRGSGYTF.

V and J are TRBV7-6 and TRBJ1-2; D gene unclear. The V gene lost 1 base and the J gene lost 7 bases, with 10 bases spanning the gap. CDR1 SGHVS and CDR2 FNYEAQ come from the germline V gene. The CDR3 is 13 residues long. For the CDR3, the DNA is TGTGCCAGCAGCTTAGGAGGCCCTCTTGGCTACACCTTC. Translated, it gives CASSLGGPLGYTF.

This chain links TRBV2 with TRBJ2-7; the D gene is possibly TRBD2 (6 bases). This CDR3 region has 12 residues. Germline assignment: CDR1 SNHLY and CDR2 FYNNEI. V was shortened by 7 bases and J by 4 bases, with 11 bases between the two germline ends. The CDR3 bases are TGTGCCAGCAAGGAGGGCTTGTACGAGCAGTACTTC. Translated: CASKEGLYEQYF.

About this clone: Other DNA sequences in the sample encode the same CDR3. The chain joins TRBV7-2 to TRBJ2-1; D is possibly TRBD2 (5 bases). The CDR3 extends over 13 amino acids. Per the germline V gene, CDR1 is SGHTA and CDR2 is FQGNSA. V was cut by 8 bases and J by 1 base, with 9 bases left in between. As DNA, the CDR3 is TGTGCCAGCTCGTCGGGGTCCTACAATGAGCAGTTCTTC. This codes for CASSSGSYNEQFF.

This chain links TRBV7-2 with TRBJ1-1, with a possible D match to TRBD1 (6 bases). This CDR3 has 15 amino acids. The germline V and J ends were trimmed by 5 bases and 0 bases, with 13 bases remaining between them. The germline gives CDR1 SGHTA, CDR2 FQGNSA. CDR3 sequence reads: CASSPQQGMNTEAFF. The CDR3, as DNA: TGTGCCAGCAGCCCCCAACAGGGAATGAACACTGAAGCTTTCTTT.

The chain recombines TRBV7-9 with TRBJ1-5, with D perhaps TRBD1 (5 bases). CDR3 size: 13 residues. Trimming removed 1 base at V and 9 bases at J, with 10 bases between. Looked up from germline, CDR1 is SEHNR and CDR2 is FQNEAQ (reference sequence). CDR3 in DNA: TGTGCCAGCAGCTTAGAGGAAGGGGCGCCCCAGCATTTT. Its translation: CASSLEEGAPQHF. The full variable domain, its missing parts supplied by reference TRBV7-9 and TRBJ1-5, is DTGVSQNPRHKITKRGQNVTFRCDPISEHNRLYWYRQTLGQGPEFLTYFQNEAQLEKSRLLSDRFSAERPKGSFSTLEIQRTEQGDSAMYLCASSLEEGAPQHFGDGTRLSIL.

The CDR3 loop is CASSYSLAAGELFF. In nucleotides, the CDR3 is TGTGCCAGCAGTTACTCCCTAGCTGCCGGGGAGCTGTTTTTT. The V and J genes are TRBV6-5 and TRBJ2-2; possible D gene TRBD2, 5 bases. The CDR3 runs 14 residues. Germline V lookup: CDR1 MNHEY, CDR2 SVGAGI. The germline V and J ends were trimmed by 0 bases and 6 bases, with 8 bases remaining between them.